This TCR beta chain derives from a study of shared clonotypes between healthy human individuals. General observations from the study: The study found roughly 5.3% of naive CD4 clonotypes shared across a few donors. Measured sharing among donors was expected to vary with sequencing depth. Genetic and exposure-history diversity was limited by the few donors.

It was across several immunoSEQ plates that each subset's genomic DNA was evenly split. Profiling relied on immunoSEQ multiplex PCR, and the TCRdb table lists in-frame clones only, not all of them. The data contain 1.5 million to 2.5 million clones, just under 95% of them singletons. Naive CD8 cells, CD45RO-negative and positively selected for CCR7, excluded terminally differentiated effector memory CD45RA+ cells. About this clone: The antigen is unknown.

Germline V CDR1 and CDR2: LNHDA, SQIVND (reference sequence). This CDR3 has 16 residues. V shed 3 bases and J 5 bases; nucleotides not matched to a gene: 8. This sequence originates from a man between 18 and 35 years old in good health. The specimen sequenced was naive CD8+ T cells sorted from blood. J is TRBJ2-3 and V is TRBV19; 10 bases map to TRBD2. The CDR3 protein is CASSIWLSGGIDTQYF. As DNA, the CDR3 is TGTGCCAGTAGTATCTGGCTTAGCGGGGGGATAGATACGCAGTATTTT.